The 27 T cell receptor beta chains below come from one sample, sequenced in a study of T-cell reconstitution after alpha-beta-depleted transplantation in children. Construction of the TCRbeta library involved unique molecular identifiers. TCRdb fed the PCR reads into MiXCR, producing one record per CDR3 protein. The sample contains more than 300,000 distinct CDR3 sequences, roughly 15% of which appear only once. The sample here was PBMCs, mostly from graft donor cells, taken 360 days after TCRalphabeta/CD19-depleted stem cell transplant. The receptor source for this set is a male patient aged 2 to 10 who had a stem cell transplant for acute lymphoblastic leukemia, so the T cells may come from the graft donor.

The chain combines TRBV3-1 with TRBJ1-1; no firm D call. V shed 1 base and J shed 1 base, with 4 bases lying between them. Germline V gives CDR1 LGHDT, CDR2 YNNKEL (reference sequence). The CDR3 is made up of 13 amino acids. The CDR3: CASSQGWNTEAFF. For the CDR3, the DNA is TGTGCCAGCAGCCAAGGGTGGAACACTGAAGCTTTCTTT.

The chain combines TRBV6-1 with TRBJ2-3; D possibly matches TRBD1 or TRBD2 (5 bases each). Germline CDR1 and CDR2: MNHNS and SASEGT. V dropped 6 bases and J dropped 6 bases, with 22 bases sitting between them. The CDR3 covers 16 residues. CDR3 amino acids: CASRDGDPLRRDTQYF. The CDR3 region has the DNA TGTGCCAGCAGGGATGGGGACCCCCTGCGGAGGGATACGCAGTATTTT.

J is TRBJ2-1 and V is TRBV20-1, with 12 positions matching TRBD2. Germline-derived CDR1 and CDR2 are DFQATT and SNEGSKA (reference sequence). The V gene end was trimmed by 6 bases and the J gene end by 4 bases; junction bases not matched to a gene: 13. This CDR3 has 17 amino acids. The CDR3 DNA reads TGCAGTGCCATACCCGAACTAGCGGGAGGTTATTACAATGAGCAGTTCTTC. It codes for CSAIPELAGGYYNEQFF.

V is TRBV7-9 and J is TRBJ1-2, with D perhaps matching TRBD1 (6 bases). The CDR3 spans 14 residues. The germline V gene has CDR1 SEHNR and CDR2 FQNEAQ (reference sequence). Trimming stripped 4 bases from V and 2 bases from J, with 11 bases between. CDR3 sequence: CASSSRTVNYGYTF. The CDR3 coding sequence is TGTGCCAGCAGCTCTCGGACAGTAAACTATGGCTACACCTTC. The variable domain in full, with the rest retrieved from reference TRBV7-9 and TRBJ1-2, is DTGVSQNPRHKITKRGQNVTFRCDPISEHNRLYWYRQTLGQGPEFLTYFQNEAQLEKSRLLSDRFSAERPKGSFSTLEIQRTEQGDSAMYLCASSSRTVNYGYTFGSGTRLTVV.

This clonotype was seen a handful of times. CDR3 sequence reads: CASSLPDRQGEAKNIQYF. The CDR3 nucleotides are TGCGCCAGCAGCTTACCCGATCGACAGGGGGAAGCCAAAAACATTCAGTACTTC. V gene TRBV5-1 combines with J gene TRBJ2-4; 9 bases align to TRBD1. Germline V gives CDR1 SGHRS, CDR2 YFSETQ. The CDR3 contains 18 residues. The junction had 9 bases not matched to a gene; V was cut back by 2 bases and J by 0 bases.

The chain recombines TRBV12-3 or TRBV12-4 with TRBJ2-7; D is tentatively TRBD1 or TRBD2 (5 bases each). V lost 6 bases and J lost 3, with 15 bases in between. CDR3 length equals 14 residues. The CDR3 loop reads CASSSGSRVYEQYF. DNA of the CDR3: TGTGCCAGCAGCTCAGGGTCGAGGGTCTACGAGCAGTACTTC.

The rearrangement uses TRBV3-1 and TRBJ1-1; TRBD1 might be the D (6 bases). The length of the CDR3 is 14 residues. The germline CDR1 and CDR2 sequences are LGHDT and YNNKEL (reference sequence). With 4 bases removed from V and 2 bases from J, the gap between germline ends came to 11 bases. The DNA of the CDR3 is TGTGCCAGCAGCCGCCTGGGGGCAAACACTGAAGCTTTCTTT. It codes for CASSRLGANTEAFF.

This clonotype appeared a few times. The rearrangement links TRBV9 to TRBJ1-3; D gene unclear. Germline lookup yields CDR1 SGDLS and CDR2 YYNGEE. The ends were cut back, 0 bases at V and 0 bases at J, with 7 bases in the middle. The CDR3 is 15 amino acids. The CDR3 loop reads CASSVAGSSGNTIYF. The CDR3 DNA reads as TGTGCCAGCAGCGTAGCGGGGAGCTCTGGAAACACCATATATTTT.

This rearrangement joins TRBV12-3 or TRBV12-4 to TRBJ2-1; the D gene is possibly TRBD2 (6 bases). V was pared by 3 bases and J by 8 bases, with 20 bases between. The CDR3 length is 16 residues. The CDR3 spells CASSLADYAGPDEQFF. The CDR3 nucleotides are TGTGCCAGCAGTTTGGCCGACTATGCGGGACCGGATGAGCAGTTCTTC.

This clonotype was found many times. The rearrangement joins TRBV12-3 or TRBV12-4 to TRBJ2-5, with D unresolved. CDR3 length: 14 residues. The V gene lost 3 bases and the J gene lost 4 bases, with 12 bases spanning the gap. The CDR3 DNA is TGTGCCAGCAGTTTTACCACCCCTAGAGAGACCCAGTACTTC. Protein product: CASSFTTPRETQYF.

This clonotype was seen repeatedly, ten times or more. This sequence joins TRBV12-3 or TRBV12-4 and TRBJ2-3; 8 nucleotides agree with TRBD2. The junction had 9 bases not matched to a gene; V was cut back by 1 base and J by 6 bases. There are 16 residues in the CDR3. The CDR3 nucleotides read TGTGCCAGCAGTTTAGTGGGTCGGGAGGGCCTTGATACGCAGTATTTT. Translation gives CASSLVGREGLDTQYF.

This clonotype was recorded many times. Here the CDR3 reads CASSPVVLAGEDEQFF. CDR3 coding DNA: TGTGCCAGCAGCCCCGTTGTGCTAGCGGGAGAGGATGAGCAGTTCTTC. The chain uses TRBV3-1 and TRBJ2-1; TRBD2 matches at 10 bases. Looked up from germline, CDR1 is LGHDT and CDR2 is YNNKEL (reference sequence). The CDR3 totals 16 residues. V shed 4 bases and J 8 bases; nucleotides not matched to a gene: 11.

The chain joins TRBV7-3 to TRBJ2-2; 9 bases map to TRBD1. The V segment lost 2 bases and the J segment 6 bases; nucleotides outside the gene matches: 4. Germline values: CDR1 SGHTA, CDR2 FQGTGA. The CDR3 extends over 15 amino acids. CDR3 amino acids: CASSLWGTGSGELFF. CDR3 nucleotide sequence: TGTGCCAGCAGCTTATGGGGGACAGGGTCCGGGGAGCTGTTTTTT.

This sequence joins TRBV4-1 and TRBJ2-5, with 11 bases identical to TRBD2. Germline CDR1 reads MGHRA; CDR2 reads YSYEKL. CDR3 length: 15 amino acids. The V segment lost 4 bases and the J segment 4 bases; nucleotides outside the gene matches: 5. The CDR3 is CASSPLAGVVETQYF. DNA for the CDR3: TGCGCCAGCAGCCCACTAGCGGGAGTCGTAGAGACCCAGTACTTC.

This clonotype was seen more than once but under ten times. This chain connects TRBV28 to TRBJ2-1; D possibly corresponds to TRBD1 (6 bases). V was clipped by 5 bases and J by 0 bases, with 14 bases between them. In germline, CDR1 is MDHEN, CDR2 SYDVKM. CDR3 size: 16 residues. This chain's CDR3 is CASSGQRYSSYNEQFF. CDR3 DNA: TGTGCCAGCAGTGGACAGCGTTACAGCTCCTACAATGAGCAGTTCTTC. Combining the CDR3 with reference TRBV28 and TRBJ2-1 gives the whole variable domain DVKVTQSSRYLVKRTGEKVFLECVQDMDHENMFWYRQDPGLGLRLIYFSYDVKMKEKGDIPEGYSVSREKKERFSLILESASTNQTSMYLCASSGQRYSSYNEQFFGPGTRLTVL.

This clonotype was seen more than once but under ten times. J is TRBJ2-3 and V is TRBV20-1; no firm D call. The V end was cut by 5 bases, the J end by 4 bases, with 7 bases between. The CDR3 consists of 11 residues. Germline lookup yields CDR1 DFQATT and CDR2 SNEGSKA (reference sequence). In DNA, the CDR3 is TGCAGTGCTCCCAAGGCAGATACGCAGTATTTT. Amino acids: CSAPKADTQYF.

The chain is built from TRBV7-6 and TRBJ2-2, with a possible D match to TRBD2 (6 bases). The length of the CDR3 is 16 residues. The germline V gene has CDR1 SGHVS and CDR2 FNYEAQ. Trimming removed 1 base from V and 5 bases from J, with 14 bases in between. CDR3 region: CASSLGGGLATGELFF. In DNA form, the CDR3 reads TGTGCCAGCAGCTTAGGGGGCGGGCTAGCGACCGGGGAGCTGTTTTTT.

The rearrangement links TRBV7-3 to TRBJ2-3, with TRBD2 as a possible D gene (6 bases). In germline, CDR1 is SGHTA, CDR2 FQGTGA. Trimming shortened V by 4 bases and J by 5 bases, and 13 bases separated the two germline ends. The CDR3 contains 14 residues. The CDR3 protein is CASSSTGAGDTQYF. The DNA of the CDR3 is TGTGCCAGCAGCTCCACAGGAGCGGGAGATACGCAGTATTTT.

This clonotype showed up just a few times. The chain combines TRBV6-2 or TRBV6-3 with TRBJ2-7, with TRBD1 identical over 11 bases. V was pared by 2 bases and J by 4 bases, with 13 bases of the junction left unmatched. This CDR3 contains 18 residues. Per the germline V gene, CDR1 is MNHEY and CDR2 is SVGEGT. The CDR3 coding sequence is TGTGCCAGCAGTTACCCCGGACAGGGGGCGACGAAGCTGTACGAGCAGTACTTC. It translates to CASSYPGQGATKLYEQYF.

The chain links TRBV4-2 to TRBJ2-3, with D tentatively TRBD2 (5 bases). This CDR3 region has 18 residues. Per germline, CDR1 LGHNA and CDR2 YNFKEQ. V dropped 0 bases and J dropped 5 bases, with 21 bases sitting between them. For the CDR3, the DNA is TGTGCCAGCAGCCAAGATCTACCAGAGGACTTCCTTGTAGATACGCAGTATTTT. It translates to CASSQDLPEDFLVDTQYF.

This clonotype came up many times. V usage is TRBV4-1 and J usage is TRBJ2-7; 8 bases are a match to TRBD1. CDR1 and CDR2 (germline): MGHRA, YSYEKL. This CDR3 region has 13 residues. The J segment lost 6 bases and the V segment lost 2 bases, leaving 3 bases of the junction unmatched. The CDR3 DNA reads TGCGCCAGCAGCCAATCGACAGGGGCCGAGCAGTACTTC. This translates into CASSQSTGAEQYF.

In this sample, this clonotype turned up many times. The rearrangement joins TRBV12-3 or TRBV12-4 to TRBJ2-3, with D unclear. The CDR3 has 12 residues. Trimming stripped 8 bases from V and 5 bases from J, with 11 bases between. CDR3 residues: CASSTMRDTQYF. In DNA form, the CDR3 reads TGTGCCAGCTCGACCATGAGAGATACGCAGTATTTT.

V gene TRBV7-9 combines with J gene TRBJ2-3; D is uncertain. The V end was cut by 2 bases, the J end by 6 bases, with 18 bases between. Germline loops: CDR1 SEHNR, CDR2 FQNEAQ (reference sequence). This CDR3 spans 16 amino acids. The DNA for the CDR3 is TGTGCCAGCAGCTTAATCGGTAGGGCTACGAAGGATACGCAGTATTTT. It codes for CASSLIGRATKDTQYF.

This clonotype was picked up a small number of times. The gene calls are TRBV7-6 and TRBJ2-7; 7 bases are a match to TRBD2. This CDR3 spans 18 amino acids. Germline loops: CDR1 SGHVS, CDR2 FNYEAQ. V dropped 0 bases and J dropped 0; count of bases not matched to a gene: 11. The CDR3: CASSLASLLREPSYEQYF. Here the CDR3 DNA reads TGTGCCAGCAGCTTAGCCTCCCTTCTGCGGGAGCCCTCCTACGAGCAGTACTTC.

This clonotype has just a few counts. This chain joins TRBV25-1 and TRBJ1-1; no clear D. Germline V CDR1 and CDR2: MGHDK, SYGVNS. This CDR3 region has 11 residues. V gave up 9 bases and J gave up 4 bases, with 9 bases separating them. In DNA form, the CDR3 reads TGTGCCAGTCAGATTTCCACTGAAGCTTTCTTT. Protein sequence: CASQISTEAFF.

V and J are TRBV19 and TRBJ1-1, with a weak D call TRBD1 (6 bases). CDR1 is LNHDA and CDR2 is SQIVND in the germline V gene (reference sequence). V was cut by 11 bases and J by 0 bases, with 25 bases left in between. The CDR3 consists of 17 residues. The CDR3 reads CAATPQGGGGLNTEAFF. The CDR3 DNA follows: TGTGCCGCGACACCCCAGGGAGGTGGGGGCCTGAACACTGAAGCTTTCTTT.

V and J are TRBV2 and TRBJ2-7; 10 bases agree with TRBD2. J lost 4 bases, V lost 7 bases, and 7 bases had no gene match. Germline CDR1 SNHLY, CDR2 FYNNEI. The CDR3 consists of 14 residues. Written as DNA, the CDR3 is TGTGCCAGCAAGCGGGAGGGCCCCGGGTACGAGCAGTACTTC. This translates into CASKREGPGYEQYF. Using reference TRBV2 and TRBJ2-7 for the parts outside the CDR3, the full variable domain is EPEVTQTPSHQVTQMGQEVILRCVPISNHLYFYWYRQILGQKVEFLVSFYNNEISEKSEIFDDQFSVERPDGSNFTLKIRSTKLEDSAMYFCASKREGPGYEQYFGPGTRLTVT.